This T cell receptor (beta chain) was recovered during a study of blood T cell repertoires in COVID-19 (dated by TCRdb to 2018 to 2020). In terms of the full investigation: The collaborator samples originated in the United States, Italy and Spain and spanned the acute and convalescent phases of COVID-19. Where available, HLA class I and class II types were obtained from metadata supplied by the sample provider rather than from assay-based typing. The repertoires were made available in a free public database intended to serve as a resource for research on the immune response to SARS-CoV-2. The prospective study material was composed of cDNA or gDNA derived from T cells, B-cell-depleted T cells, or PBMCs. The samples were drawn from the first 160 participants of the ongoing ImmuneRACE study and from about 1,200 subjects provided by 6 global collaborators. Deeply sampled blood TCRbeta repertoires from subjects exposed to, actively infected with, or recovered from COVID-19 were included in the dataset. Nearly every sample came with metadata listing a de-identified subject ID, COVID-19 status, age in years and sex. The investigation overall reported the following: The amount of clinical and demographic metadata varied by source and participant and was provided uncurated.

TCRbeta CDR3 regions were amplified from genomic DNA by means of the immunoSEQ Assay, a bias-controlled multiplex PCR. As for how the authors treated the data: Within the assay, amplification of reference gene primers was used to estimate how many nucleated cells each sample contained. To quantify the absolute abundance of each unique TCRbeta CDR3 rearrangement, sequence reads were collapsed and filtered. Productive Simpson clonality was computed per sample as the square root of Simpson's diversity index over productive rearrangements. Held by TCRdb, this immuneACCESS table contains in-frame sequences only and omits some clones. Under half of the omission traces to an unresolved V gene where checked; the cause of the rest is unknown. The V and J calls and clone size come from that table; D and trimming were worked out from the DNA. This sample lists 110,000 or so clones; around three quarters were detected once. The ten most abundant clones make up approximately 4.2% of the sample.

Collaborating institutions collected whole blood in K2EDTA tubes following their own protocols. Collaborator samples were shipped for TCRbeta analysis as frozen whole blood, isolated PBMCs, or DNA extracted from either sample type. Taken from the germline V gene, the CDR1 and CDR2 loops are SGDLS and YYNGEE. Trimming accounts for 1 base at V and 2 bases at J, while the number of junction bases matched to no gene is 2. The CDR3 holds 16 amino acids from the cysteine to the phenylalanine. The only DNA kept is the CDR3, 48 bases in frame from the first base. As to this clone: The target of this receptor is not known. No clone much larger than this one lies a single base away; base qualities are absent.

Source material: peripheral blood. The chain couples TRBV9 to TRBJ2-1; 11 bases in the junction line up with TRBD2. The receptor was derived from a human donor in a cohort sampled during active or convalescent COVID-19. The nucleotide sequence is given as TGTGCCAGCAGCGTAACTAGCGGGGGACCCTACAATGAGCAGTTCTTC. The translation is CASSVTSGGPYNEQFF. Reference TRBV9 and TRBJ2-1 proteins supply the regions before and after the CDR3; the full variable domain is: DSGVTQTPKHLITATGQRVTLRCSPRSGDLSVYWYQQSLDQGLQFLIQYYNGEERAKGNILERFSAQQFPDLHSELNLSSLELGDSALYFCASSVTSGGPYNEQFFGPGTRLTVL.